These T cell receptor beta chains were read from a single sample in a study of human thymus T cells. The repertoire was sequenced with immunoSEQ multiplex PCR; TCRdb's copy has only in-frame clones and lacks some. Of fewer than 85,000 clones listed, over 85% were seen once; the top ten hold under 0.04%. Sequencing was done on a sample of thymus tissue. Receptors were obtained from a girl less than two years old with a congenital heart defect but otherwise immunologically healthy. Both conserved end residues are part of each CDR3. Fields, in order: V gene, clone size, D gene, J gene, CDR3 DNA, CDR3 protein. D genes are given only for firm matches. For some rows the clone size is stated as once, few or many, or as a class when expanded; others skip it.

V gene: TRBV28
clone size: .
D gene: .
J gene: TRBJ1-5
CDR3 DNA: TGTGCCAGCAGTCCCCGGGCCTCCTCCGTCGGGAATCAGCCCCAGCATTTT
CDR3 protein: CASSPRASSVGNQPQHF

V gene: TRBV7-6
clone size: .
D gene: .
J gene: TRBJ2-1
CDR3 DNA: TGTGCCAGCAGCACAGACCCCTACTCTGGGGGGAATGAGCAGTTCTTC
CDR3 protein: CASSTDPYSGGNEQFF

V gene: TRBV7-9
clone size: .
D gene: .
J gene: TRBJ2-7
CDR3 DNA: TGTGCCAGCAGCCCGCAATCGGGTACAGCCTACGAGCAGTACTTC
CDR3 protein: CASSPQSGTAYEQYF

V gene: TRBV6-5
clone size: .
D gene: .
J gene: TRBJ2-3
CDR3 DNA: TGTGCCAGCAGTTACGGGGGCAGGGCGACTGCAGATACGCAGTATTTT
CDR3 protein: CASSYGGRATADTQYF

V gene: TRBV27
clone size: few
D gene: TRBD2
J gene: TRBJ2-1
CDR3 DNA: TGTGCCAGCAGTCTGGCGGGAGGGTCCTCCTTTTACAATGAGCAGTTCTTC
CDR3 protein: CASSLAGGSSFYNEQFF

V gene: TRBV6-1
clone size: .
D gene: .
J gene: TRBJ2-7
CDR3 DNA: TGTGCCAGCAGTGAACATTGGGGGGAGCAGGACGAGCAGTACTTC
CDR3 protein: CASSEHWGEQDEQYF

V gene: TRBV30
clone size: .
D gene: .
J gene: TRBJ2-7
CDR3 DNA: TGTGCCTGGAGTCTTCCTTACTCGATCTCGCACGAGCAGTACTTC
CDR3 protein: CAWSLPYSISHEQYF

V gene: TRBV28
clone size: few
D gene: TRBD2
J gene: TRBJ2-5
CDR3 DNA: TGTGCCAGCAGTTTCTCTCCCTGGGGGAGGGGCGGCCAAGAGACCCAGTACTTC
CDR3 protein: CASSFSPWGRGGQETQYF

V gene: TRBV7-2
clone size: .
D gene: .
J gene: TRBJ2-7
CDR3 DNA: TGTGCCAGCAGCCACCCTTGGTTTACTCGTCGATCCTACGAGCAGTACTTC
CDR3 protein: CASSHPWFTRRSYEQYF

V gene: TRBV18
clone size: once
D gene: .
J gene: TRBJ1-2
CDR3 DNA: TGTGCCAGCTCCCCGTCAAGGGAGGAAAGATTCTGGCAGGGCTACACCTTC
CDR3 protein: CASSPSREERFWQGYTF

V gene: TRBV5-1
clone size: .
D gene: .
J gene: TRBJ2-7
CDR3 DNA: TGCGCCAGCAGCTTGAACGGGTACCCAGGGGGGACCTACGAGCAGTACTTC
CDR3 protein: CASSLNGYPGGTYEQYF

V gene: TRBV27
clone size: .
D gene: TRBD2
J gene: TRBJ2-2
CDR3 DNA: TGTGCCAGCAGAAGACCGTCGGGGAGGGCCGGAACCGGGGAGCTGTTTTTT
CDR3 protein: CASRRPSGRAGTGELFF

V gene: TRBV6-5
clone size: once
D gene: TRBD2
J gene: TRBJ2-1
CDR3 DNA: TGTGCCAGCAGAAATAGCGGGCGAAGTTGGGATGAGCAGTTCTTC
CDR3 protein: CASRNSGRSWDEQFF

V gene: TRBV28
clone size: .
D gene: .
J gene: TRBJ1-5
CDR3 DNA: TGTGCCAGCAGTTTCGCCGGCCCCAGGGGTCAGCCCCAGCATTTT
CDR3 protein: CASSFAGPRGQPQHF

V gene: TRBV6-5
clone size: .
D gene: TRBD2
J gene: TRBJ2-3
CDR3 DNA: TGTGCCAGCAGCCACCCACTAGCGGATACGCAGTATTTT
CDR3 protein: CASSHPLADTQYF

V gene: TRBV5-1
clone size: .
D gene: .
J gene: TRBJ2-2
CDR3 DNA: TGCGCCAGCAGCTTGGTGGCCACCGGGGAGCTGTTTTTT
CDR3 protein: CASSLVATGELFF

V gene: TRBV5-1
clone size: .
D gene: TRBD2
J gene: TRBJ2-5
CDR3 DNA: TGCGCCAGCAGCTTAAGACTAGCGGGAGGAGAGACCCAGTACTTC
CDR3 protein: CASSLRLAGGETQYF

V gene: TRBV13
clone size: .
D gene: TRBD1
J gene: TRBJ2-7
CDR3 DNA: TGTGCCAGCAGCTGGACAGGGTACTCCTACGAGCAGTACTTC
CDR3 protein: CASSWTGYSYEQYF

V gene: TRBV6-5
clone size: .
D gene: TRBD2
J gene: TRBJ2-7
CDR3 DNA: TGTGCCAGCAGTTACTGGAGGGGAGGGCCCTACGAGCAGTACTTC
CDR3 protein: CASSYWRGGPYEQYF

V gene: TRBV2
clone size: .
D gene: TRBD1
J gene: TRBJ1-2
CDR3 DNA: TGTGCCAGCAGGAGTAATACAGGGGAGTTAGACTATGGCTACACCTTC
CDR3 protein: CASRSNTGELDYGYTF

V gene: TRBV19
clone size: .
D gene: .
J gene: TRBJ1-1
CDR3 DNA: TGTGCCAGTAGGGACAGACAGAACACTGAAGCTTTCTTT
CDR3 protein: CASRDRQNTEAFF

V gene: TRBV18
clone size: .
D gene: .
J gene: TRBJ2-5
CDR3 DNA: TGTGCCAGCTCATGTCCTCATCTTCCGGTCTTCCAAGAGACCCAGTACTTC
CDR3 protein: CASSCPHLPVFQETQYF

V gene: TRBV27
clone size: .
D gene: TRBD2
J gene: TRBJ2-1
CDR3 DNA: TGTGCCAGCAGTTTATCGAACCAGCGGGAGGGCCTTAAGAACAATGAGCAGTTCTTC
CDR3 protein: CASSLSNQREGLKNNEQFF

V gene: TRBV7-2
clone size: .
D gene: .
J gene: TRBJ1-5
CDR3 DNA: TGTGCCAGCAGCTTTGGCTTAACTCAAAATTCCAATCAGCCCCAGCATTTT
CDR3 protein: CASSFGLTQNSNQPQHF

V gene: TRBV5-5
clone size: .
D gene: .
J gene: TRBJ1-5
CDR3 DNA: TGTGCCAGCAGCTTGGTGGGGGGTAAAAGGCAGCCCCAGCATTTT
CDR3 protein: CASSLVGGKRQPQHF

V gene: TRBV7-9
clone size: .
D gene: TRBD1
J gene: TRBJ2-3
CDR3 DNA: TGTGCCAGCAGCTTCCGGACCGGGACAGTGAGCACAGATACGCAGTATTTT
CDR3 protein: CASSFRTGTVSTDTQYF

V gene: TRBV7-9
clone size: .
D gene: .
J gene: TRBJ1-3
CDR3 DNA: TGTGCCAGCAGCTCCGGGGGCCTCCTAATATTACGCTCTGGAAACACCATATATTTT
CDR3 protein: CASSSGGLLILRSGNTIYF

V gene: TRBV2
clone size: .
D gene: TRBD2
J gene: TRBJ2-1
CDR3 DNA: TGTGCCAGCCCGGCGGGAGTGAGAAATGAGCAGTTCTTC
CDR3 protein: CASPAGVRNEQFF

V gene: TRBV10-3
clone size: .
D gene: .
J gene: TRBJ1-1
CDR3 DNA: TGTGCCATCAGTGAACGGGGTGGGGGAGCCTACCGAGGGGATACTGAAGCTTTCTTT
CDR3 protein: CAISERGGGAYRGDTEAFF

V gene: TRBV4-1
clone size: .
D gene: .
J gene: TRBJ1-2
CDR3 DNA: TGCGCCAGCAGCCAAGGAGAAGGCTACACCTTC
CDR3 protein: CASSQGEGYTF

V gene: TRBV6-4
clone size: .
D gene: TRBD2
J gene: TRBJ2-7
CDR3 DNA: TGTGCCAGCAGGGGGGGGGTAGTCTCCTACGAGCAGTACTTC
CDR3 protein: CASRGGVVSYEQYF

V gene: TRBV18
clone size: .
D gene: TRBD1
J gene: TRBJ2-7
CDR3 DNA: TGTGCCAGCTCACCACCGAGAAGACAGGGGCTCCTCGAGCAGTACTTC
CDR3 protein: CASSPPRRQGLLEQYF

V gene: TRBV4-3
clone size: .
D gene: TRBD1
J gene: TRBJ1-2
CDR3 DNA: TGCGCCAGCAGCCAAGAAGATACCAGCGGCACAGGGGGCGCGAGGGATGGCTACACCTTC
CDR3 protein: CASSQEDTSGTGGARDGYTF

V gene: TRBV4-3
clone size: .
D gene: .
J gene: TRBJ2-1
CDR3 DNA: TGCGCCAGCAGCCAAGATGGGCGAAGGGGCGGCGATGAGCAGTTCTTC
CDR3 protein: CASSQDGRRGGDEQFF

V gene: TRBV18
clone size: .
D gene: TRBD2
J gene: TRBJ2-1
CDR3 DNA: TGTGCCAGCTCACCACCGGCCGGAGCGGGGCAGGACAATGAGCAGTTCTTC
CDR3 protein: CASSPPAGAGQDNEQFF

V gene: TRBV28
clone size: .
D gene: TRBD2
J gene: TRBJ2-5
CDR3 DNA: TGTGCCAGCAGTAGCACTAGCGGGAGGGCCCGAGAGACCCAGTACTTC
CDR3 protein: CASSSTSGRARETQYF

V gene: TRBV27
clone size: .
D gene: .
J gene: TRBJ1-2
CDR3 DNA: TGTGCCAGCAGTGTAGCTGGAAGGGGTGGCTACACCTTC
CDR3 protein: CASSVAGRGGYTF

V gene: TRBV5-1
clone size: .
D gene: TRBD2
J gene: TRBJ2-7
CDR3 DNA: TGCGCCAGCAGCTTGGACTCCGGGACTAGTTCGTACGAGCAGTACTTC
CDR3 protein: CASSLDSGTSSYEQYF

V gene: TRBV27
clone size: .
D gene: .
J gene: TRBJ2-7
CDR3 DNA: TGTGCCAGCAGTTTAGAGCGGCGAGGCTACGAGCAGTACTTC
CDR3 protein: CASSLERRGYEQYF

V gene: TRBV11-2
clone size: .
D gene: .
J gene: TRBJ1-1
CDR3 DNA: TGTGCCAGCAGCTTCCGCCATTTGGCCACTGAAGCTTTCTTT
CDR3 protein: CASSFRHLATEAFF

V gene: TRBV30
clone size: .
D gene: TRBD2
J gene: TRBJ2-4
CDR3 DNA: TGTGCCTGGAGGGAAGCGGGAAGAGCCAAAAACATTCAGTACTTC
CDR3 protein: CAWREAGRAKNIQYF

V gene: TRBV28
clone size: .
D gene: .
J gene: TRBJ1-2
CDR3 DNA: TGTGCCAGCAGTTTAGGGCAGGGGTTCTATGGCTACACCTTC
CDR3 protein: CASSLGQGFYGYTF

V gene: TRBV5-1
clone size: .
D gene: TRBD2
J gene: TRBJ2-5
CDR3 DNA: TGCGCCAGCAGCTCTAGCGGGAGGAGGGAGACCCAGTACTTC
CDR3 protein: CASSSSGRRETQYF

V gene: TRBV6-1
clone size: .
D gene: TRBD2
J gene: TRBJ2-7
CDR3 DNA: TGTGCCAGCTTCAGCGGGACTAGGCGCCCCTACGAGCAGTACTTC
CDR3 protein: CASFSGTRRPYEQYF